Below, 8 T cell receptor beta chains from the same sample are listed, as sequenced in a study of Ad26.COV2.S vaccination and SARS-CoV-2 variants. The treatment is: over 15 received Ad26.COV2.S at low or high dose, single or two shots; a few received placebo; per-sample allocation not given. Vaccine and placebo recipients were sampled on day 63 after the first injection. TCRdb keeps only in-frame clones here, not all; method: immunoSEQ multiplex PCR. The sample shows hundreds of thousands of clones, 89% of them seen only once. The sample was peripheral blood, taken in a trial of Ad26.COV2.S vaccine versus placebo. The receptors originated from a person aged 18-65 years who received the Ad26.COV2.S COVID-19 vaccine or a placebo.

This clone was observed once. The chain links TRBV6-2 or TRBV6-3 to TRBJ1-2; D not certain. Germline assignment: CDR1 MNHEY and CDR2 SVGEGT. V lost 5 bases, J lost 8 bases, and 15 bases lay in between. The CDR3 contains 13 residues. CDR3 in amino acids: CASSGPVYVGYTF. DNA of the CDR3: TGTGCCAGCAGTGGACCGGTCTATGTCGGCTACACCTTC.

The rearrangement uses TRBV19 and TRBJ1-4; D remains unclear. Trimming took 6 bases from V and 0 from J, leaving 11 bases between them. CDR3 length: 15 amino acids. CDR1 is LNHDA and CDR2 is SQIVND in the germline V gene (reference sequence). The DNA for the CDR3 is TGTGCCAGTAGCCGACTCTCTGCAACTAATGAAAAACTGTTTTTT. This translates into CASSRLSATNEKLFF. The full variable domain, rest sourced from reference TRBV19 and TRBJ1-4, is DGGITQSPKYLFRKEGQNVTLSCEQNLNHDAMYWYRQDPGQGLRLIYYSQIVNDFQKGDIAEGYSVSREKKESFPLTVTSAQKNPTAFYLCASSRLSATNEKLFFGSGTQLSVL.

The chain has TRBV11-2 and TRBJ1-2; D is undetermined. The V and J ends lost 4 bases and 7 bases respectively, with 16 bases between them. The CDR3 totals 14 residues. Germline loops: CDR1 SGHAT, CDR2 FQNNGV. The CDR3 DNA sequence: TGTGCCAGCAGCTCAAGGCTGGAGCGCCGTGGCTACACCTTC. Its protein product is CASSSRLERRGYTF.

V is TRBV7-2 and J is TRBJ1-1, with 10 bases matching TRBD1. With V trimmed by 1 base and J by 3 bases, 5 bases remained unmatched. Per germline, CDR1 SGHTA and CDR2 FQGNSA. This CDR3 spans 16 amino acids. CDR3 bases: TGTGCCAGCAGCTTAGTGGGGACAGGGGAGTACACTGAAGCTTTCTTT. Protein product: CASSLVGTGEYTEAFF.

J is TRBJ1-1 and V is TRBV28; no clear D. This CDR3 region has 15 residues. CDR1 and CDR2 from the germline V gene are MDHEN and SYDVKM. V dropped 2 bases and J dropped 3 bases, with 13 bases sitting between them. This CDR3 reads CASSLLGHGDTEAFF. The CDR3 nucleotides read TGTGCCAGCAGTTTACTCGGCCATGGGGACACTGAAGCTTTCTTT.

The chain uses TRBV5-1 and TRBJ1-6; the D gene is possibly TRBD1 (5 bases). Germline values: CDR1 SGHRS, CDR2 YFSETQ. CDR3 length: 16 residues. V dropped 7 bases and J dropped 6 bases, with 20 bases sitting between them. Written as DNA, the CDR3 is TGCGCCAGCGCAATGGGGGGTAACCTTTTTAATTCACCCCTCCACTTT. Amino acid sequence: CASAMGGNLFNSPLHF.

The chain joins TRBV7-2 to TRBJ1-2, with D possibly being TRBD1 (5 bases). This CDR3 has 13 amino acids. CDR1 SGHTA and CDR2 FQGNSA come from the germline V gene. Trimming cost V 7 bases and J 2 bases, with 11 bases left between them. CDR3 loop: CASKGRGNYGYTF. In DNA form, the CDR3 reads TGTGCCAGCAAGGGGAGGGGCAACTATGGCTACACCTTC.

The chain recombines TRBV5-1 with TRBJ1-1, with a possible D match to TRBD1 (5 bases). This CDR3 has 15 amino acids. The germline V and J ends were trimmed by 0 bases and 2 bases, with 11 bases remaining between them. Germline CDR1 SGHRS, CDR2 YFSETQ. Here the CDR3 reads CASSLGLGANTEAFF. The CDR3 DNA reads TGCGCCAGCAGCTTGGGACTAGGGGCTAACACTGAAGCTTTCTTT. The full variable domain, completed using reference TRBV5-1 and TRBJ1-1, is KAGVTQTPRYLIKTRGQQVTLSCSPISGHRSVSWYQQTPGQGLQFLFEYFSETQRNKGNFPGRFSGRQFSNSRSEMNVSTLELGDSALYLCASSLGLGANTEAFFGQGTRLTVV.